These 5 T cell receptor beta chains were sequenced from one sample in a study of cytomegalovirus exposure and HLA in healthy donors. The primer mix had 60 Vbeta and 13 Jbeta primers. Data came from immunoSEQ multiplex PCR; TCRdb stores just in-frame clones and leaves some out. The profile shows 200,000 or so clones, roughly four fifths of them singletons. The specimen sequenced was PBMCs. All receptors derive from a woman in her forties or fifties in good health and CMV-seropositive.

CDR3 residues: CASSLGEGGGEQFF. As DNA, the CDR3 is TGTGCCAGCAGCCTGGGGGAGGGAGGCGGTGAGCAGTTCTTC. The chain combines TRBV7-2 with TRBJ2-1, with TRBD2 identical over 7 bases. Trimming removed 5 bases from V and 9 bases from J; junction bases left unmatched: 10. This CDR3 contains 14 residues. The germline V gene encodes CDR1 SGHTA and CDR2 FQGNSA.

The gene calls are TRBV20-1 and TRBJ1-2; a possible D gene is TRBD1 (6 bases). V lost 4 bases, J lost 8 bases, and 11 bases lay in between. The CDR3 runs to 11 residues. The germline V gene encodes CDR1 DFQATT and CDR2 SNEGSKA (reference sequence). The DNA of the CDR3 is TGCAGTGCTACAGGGGTAAGCGGCTACACCTTC. It codes for CSATGVSGYTF.

This chain uses TRBV25-1 with TRBJ1-4, with 7 bases aligning to TRBD1. Germline trimming cut 1 base from V and 10 bases from J; bases unmatched to any gene: 3. Germline V lookup: CDR1 MGHDK, CDR2 SYGVNS. This CDR3 comprises 13 residues. The CDR3 region is CASSESQGGKLFF. Written as DNA, the CDR3 is TGTGCCAGCAGTGAATCTCAGGGGGGAAAACTGTTTTTT.

The CDR3 DNA reads TGTGCCAGCAGCGTAGGGGGGGAGACCTACAATGAGCAGTTCTTC. Amino acid sequence: CASSVGGETYNEQFF. This chain joins TRBV9 and TRBJ2-1, with a possible D match to TRBD2 (6 bases). Germline-derived CDR1 and CDR2 are SGDLS and YYNGEE. The CDR3 has 15 residues. Trimming removed 0 bases from V and 2 bases from J, with 9 bases in between.

The CDR3 loop is CASSLGPLNTEAFF. Written as DNA, the CDR3 is TGTGCCAGCAGCTTAGGGCCGTTGAACACTGAAGCTTTCTTT. The chain combines TRBV7-9 with TRBJ1-1; D is unresolved. The CDR3 is 14 residues long. Germline-derived CDR1 and CDR2 are SEHNR and FQNEAQ (reference sequence). With 1 base removed from V and 0 bases from J, the gap between germline ends came to 6 bases.